The 29 T cell receptor beta chains below come from one sample, sequenced in a study of blood T cell repertoires in COVID-19. Sequenced by immunoSEQ multiplex PCR; TCRdb stores in-frame clones only, minus some. Here the sample spans approximately 220,000 clones, 82% being singletons. The sequenced material came from peripheral blood. These receptors all stem from a woman in her 70s with acute or convalescent COVID-19.

This rearrangement joins TRBV7-8 to TRBJ1-5, with D tentatively TRBD1 (6 bases). This CDR3 comprises 16 residues. Germline V CDR1 and CDR2: SGHVS, FQNEAQ. The V end was cut by 2 bases, the J end by 4 bases, with 15 bases between. CDR3 in amino acids: CASSLHLQGRNQPQHF. Here the CDR3 DNA reads TGTGCCAGCAGCTTACATCTACAGGGTAGGAATCAGCCCCAGCATTTT. The full variable domain, rest sourced from reference TRBV7-8 and TRBJ1-5, is GAGVSQSPRYKVAKRGQDVALRCDPISGHVSLFWYQQALGQGPEFLTYFQNEAQLDKSGLPSDRFFAERPEGSVSTLKIQRTQQEDSAVYLCASSLHLQGRNQPQHFGDGTRLSIL.

V usage is TRBV4-2 and J usage is TRBJ1-3; 7 bases line up with TRBD1. The CDR3 sequence is 16 residues long. Per germline, CDR1 LGHNA and CDR2 YNFKEQ. Trimming removed 0 bases from V and 2 bases from J; junction bases left unmatched: 4. This CDR3 is CASSQDTGEAGNTIYF. In DNA, the CDR3 is TGTGCCAGCAGCCAAGATACAGGGGAGGCTGGAAACACCATATATTTT.

This rearrangement joins TRBV19 to TRBJ1-5; D might be TRBD1 (5 bases). CDR1 is LNHDA and CDR2 is SQIVND in the germline V gene (reference sequence). CDR3 length: 13 amino acids. Trimming removed 6 bases from V and 7 bases from J, with 13 bases in between. The CDR3 DNA reads TGTGCCAGTAGCGACAGCTTGGGACAGCCCCAGCATTTT. This encodes CASSDSLGQPQHF.

The rearrangement links TRBV29-1 to TRBJ1-2; TRBD1 agrees at 7 bases. J was trimmed by 6 bases and V by 2 bases; bases with no gene match: 6. This CDR3 region has 13 residues. CDR1 and CDR2 from the germline V gene are SQVTM and ANQGSEA. Here the CDR3 reads CSVETFDRDGYTF. DNA of the CDR3: TGCAGCGTTGAAACTTTCGACAGGGATGGCTACACCTTC.

The J gene is TRBJ2-7, the V gene TRBV21-1; the D segment call TRBD1 is taken from the table without a DNA check. TRBV21-1 is assigned pseudogene status. The CDR3 loop spans 16 amino acids. The CDR3 DNA reads as TGTGCCAGCAGCAAAGAGGTTCAGGGGGCGCCCTACGAGCAGTACTTC. Protein: CASSKEVQGAPYEQYF.

The chain recombines TRBV15 with TRBJ1-6; 8 bases map to TRBD1. The germline V gene encodes CDR1 LNHNV and CDR2 YYDKDF (reference sequence). Trimming at V came to 1 base and at J to 7 bases, leaving 9 bases not matched to a gene. The CDR3 contains 17 residues. CDR3 sequence reads: CATSRGYQDRDNSPLHF. CDR3 nucleotide sequence: TGTGCCACCAGCAGAGGGTATCAGGACAGGGACAATTCACCCCTCCACTTT.

V is TRBV10-3 and J is TRBJ1-4; weak D call: TRBD1 (5 bases). CDR1 is ENHRY and CDR2 is SYGVKD in the germline V gene. This CDR3 contains 14 residues. Trimming cost V 4 bases and J 5 bases, with 11 bases left between them. Here the CDR3 DNA reads TGTGCCATCAGTGCAGGGCCCTCAAATGAAAAACTGTTTTTT. The encoded protein is CAISAGPSNEKLFF.

This clone was recorded once. This rearrangement joins TRBV5-5 to TRBJ2-5, with TRBD2 as a possible D gene (6 bases). Germline lookup yields CDR1 SGHKS and CDR2 YYEKEE (reference sequence). The CDR3 extends over 14 amino acids. V gave up 3 bases and J gave up 3 bases, with 12 bases separating them. CDR3: CASSSRGAKETQYF. The CDR3 nucleotides read TGTGCCAGCAGCTCCCGCGGGGCTAAAGAGACCCAGTACTTC.

The chain joins TRBV19 to TRBJ1-1; maybe TRBD1 (5 bases). Germline lookup yields CDR1 LNHDA and CDR2 SQIVND (reference sequence). The CDR3 is 12 residues long. V gave up 3 bases and J gave up 8 bases, with 10 bases separating them. CDR3 nucleotide sequence: TGTGCCAGTAGTATCCAGGGCTTCGAAGCTTTCTTT. Its translation is CASSIQGFEAFF.

V usage is TRBV3-1 (or the pseudogene TRBV3-2) and J usage is TRBJ1-6; D gene ambiguous. V was clipped by 0 bases and J by 9 bases, with 12 bases between them. The CDR3 length is 15 residues. Germline V gene sequence: CDR1 LGHDT, CDR2 YNNKEL (reference sequence). The CDR3 DNA sequence: TGTGCCAGCAGCCAAGATGGTTTGTCGGGTTCACCCCTCCACTTT. Protein: CASSQDGLSGSPLHF.

The rearrangement joins TRBV3-1 (or the pseudogene TRBV3-2) to TRBJ1-6; TRBD1 matches at 7 bases. In germline, CDR1 is LGHDT, CDR2 YNNKEL (reference sequence). This CDR3 has 13 amino acids. The V segment lost 4 bases and the J segment 12 bases; nucleotides outside the gene matches: 6. The CDR3 sequence is CASSPRQGLPLHF. For the CDR3, the DNA is TGTGCCAGCAGCCCTCGACAGGGCTTACCCCTCCACTTT.

The CDR3 DNA sequence: TGTGCCAGCAGTGAATCTTGGGACAGAGAAAATAGCAATCAGCCCCAGCATTTT. Its protein product is CASSESWDRENSNQPQHF. The chain uses TRBV6-4 and TRBJ1-5; 7 bases are shared with TRBD1. Germline CDR1 is MRHNA and CDR2 is SNTAGT. The CDR3 runs 18 residues. V lost 3 bases, J lost 0 bases, and 11 bases stayed unmatched.

The chain carries TRBV30 and TRBJ1-4; tentatively, D is TRBD1 (5 bases). The CDR3 runs 16 residues. V lost 2 bases to trimming and J lost 8 bases, with 21 bases between them. The germline gives CDR1 GTSNPN, CDR2 SVGIG (reference sequence). The DNA of the CDR3 is TGTGCCTGGAGTCCCCGCCCAGGGCAGGGTCGAGAAAAACTGTTTTTT. Translating it yields CAWSPRPGQGREKLFF. Full variable domain (missing parts from reference TRBV30 and TRBJ1-4): SQTIHQWPATLVQPVGSPLSLECTVEGTSNPNLYWYRQAAGRGLQLLFYSVGIGQISSEVPQNLSASRPQDRQFILSSKKLLLSDSGFYLCAWSPRPGQGREKLFFGSGTQLSVL.

The chain uses TRBV29-1 and TRBJ2-5; 9 bases match TRBD1. The CDR3 runs 13 residues. Germline CDR1 is SQVTM and CDR2 is ANQGSEA. With V trimmed by 3 bases and J by 5 bases, 4 bases remained unmatched. CDR3 nucleotide sequence: TGCAGCGTTGATGCGGGACAGGGCGAGACCCAGTACTTC. As protein: CSVDAGQGETQYF.

As regards this clone: One end of the junction does not line up with germline, which may come from a read error. The V and J genes are TRBV7-7 and TRBJ1-1, with a tentative D call TRBD1 (6 bases). This CDR3 comprises 13 residues. CDR1 SSHAT and CDR2 FNYEAQ come from the germline V gene (reference sequence). The CDR3 coding sequence is TGTGCTAGCAGCCCGATGACAGGCCATGAAGCTTTCTTT. Encoded protein: CASSPMTGHEAFF.

V and J are TRBV11-2 and TRBJ1-6; D not certain. The germline V gene encodes CDR1 SGHAT and CDR2 FQNNGV. Deletions cut 6 bases from V and 6 bases from J, with 9 bases between. This CDR3 is built from 13 residues. As DNA, the CDR3 is TGTGCCAGCAGGTCCCTCGGTAATTCACCCCTCCACTTT. It specifies CASRSLGNSPLHF.

A word on this clone: The junction shows a germline mismatch at one end, possibly a read error. The genes are TRBV6-2 or TRBV6-3 and TRBJ2-6; possibly TRBD1 for D (5 bases). This CDR3 is 19 amino acids long. CDR1 and CDR2 from the germline V gene are MNHEY and SVGEGT. Written as DNA, the CDR3 is TGTGCCAGCACTTACGGTACAGGCCTTACATTCTCTGGGGCCAACGTCCTGACTTTC. Residues: CASTYGTGLTFSGANVLTF.

V and J are TRBV29-1 and TRBJ1-2, with TRBD1 identical over 7 bases. The germline V gene encodes CDR1 SQVTM and CDR2 ANQGSEA. The CDR3 runs 12 residues. The junction had 8 bases not matched to a gene; V was cut back by 1 base and J by 12 bases. The CDR3 DNA reads as TGCAGCGTTGAAGTCACGACAGGGTGGCACACCTTC. Amino acids: CSVEVTTGWHTF.

V is TRBV2 and J is TRBJ1-2; 7 nucleotides match TRBD1. The germline V gene has CDR1 SNHLY and CDR2 FYNNEI. V dropped 4 bases and J dropped 5; count of bases not matched to a gene: 13. The CDR3 has 16 residues. For the CDR3, the DNA is TGTGCCAGCAGTGCATTCTTGACAGGGATGGGTTATGGCTACACCTTC. Translating it yields CASSAFLTGMGYGYTF. Full variable domain (rest looked up from reference TRBV2 and TRBJ1-2): EPEVTQTPSHQVTQMGQEVILRCVPISNHLYFYWYRQILGQKVEFLVSFYNNEISEKSEIFDDQFSVERPDGSNFTLKIRSTKLEDSAMYFCASSAFLTGMGYGYTFGSGTRLTVV.

CDR3 in DNA: TGCGCCAGCAGCGCGGAATCCAGGGGCAATCAGCCCCAGCATTTT. Amino acid sequence: CASSAESRGNQPQHF. The rearrangement links TRBV4-1 to TRBJ1-5, with a weak D call TRBD1 (5 bases). V lost 5 bases and J 2 bases, leaving 13 bases between the germline ends. Per germline, CDR1 MGHRA and CDR2 YSYEKL. The CDR3 has 15 amino acids.

The chain links TRBV10-3 to TRBJ1-5, with 8 bases that match TRBD1. The CDR3 is 15 amino acids. Germline CDR1 is ENHRY and CDR2 is SYGVKD. V was clipped by 11 bases and J by 0 bases; unmatched bases: 9. The CDR3 DNA reads as TGTGCCGTAAGGGATACAGGGGGTAGCAATCAGCCCCAGCATTTT. This translates into CAVRDTGGSNQPQHF.

The chain employs TRBV5-8 and TRBJ1-5, with D possibly being TRBD1 (5 bases). The germline V gene encodes CDR1 SGHTS and CDR2 YDEGEE. The CDR3 extends over 18 amino acids. The V end lost 2 bases, the J end lost 1 base, and 19 bases lay between the germline ends. The CDR3 loop is CASSLVQGNDLSNQPQHF. DNA for the CDR3: TGTGCCAGCAGCTTAGTCCAGGGCAACGATTTAAGCAATCAGCCCCAGCATTTT. The variable domain in full, with the rest retrieved from reference TRBV5-8 and TRBJ1-5, is EAGVTQSPTHLIKTRGQQATLRCSPISGHTSVYWYQQALGLGLQFLLWYDEGEERNRGNFPPRFSGRQFPNYSSELNVNALELEDSALYLCASSLVQGNDLSNQPQHFGDGTRLSIL.

The V gene is TRBV5-5, the J gene TRBJ2-1, with TRBD1 as a possible D gene (5 bases). Germline CDR1 SGHKS, CDR2 YYEKEE (reference sequence). CDR3 length equals 15 residues. The V gene lost 0 bases and the J gene lost 8 bases, with 15 bases spanning the gap. CDR3 nucleotides: TGTGCCAGCAGCTTGGTCCAGGGCATAAACGATGAGCAGTTCTTC. Translating gives CASSLVQGINDEQFF.

This clone has ten or more counts. This chain connects TRBV29-1 to TRBJ2-2; 9 bases are a match to TRBD1. CDR3 length equals 14 residues. Trimming cost V 7 bases and J 4 bases; bases outside gene matches: 7. The V gene's germline CDR1 is SQVTM and CDR2 ANQGSEA. The CDR3 spells CSGKQGASTGELFF. DNA of the CDR3: TGCAGCGGCAAACAGGGGGCTAGCACCGGGGAGCTGTTTTTT.

The chain joins TRBV7-2 to TRBJ2-1; a possible D gene is TRBD2 (5 bases). Germline lookup yields CDR1 SGHTA and CDR2 FQGNSA. Trimming removed 1 base from V and 6 bases from J, with 16 bases in between. The CDR3 spans 16 residues. CDR3 sequence reads: CASSLVVLRGLNEQFF. CDR3 nucleotides: TGTGCCAGCAGCTTAGTGGTCCTCCGAGGGCTCAATGAGCAGTTCTTC.

The V gene is TRBV5-4, the J gene TRBJ1-2, with 8 nucleotides matching TRBD1. The ends lost 3 bases at V and 5 bases at J; junction bases unmatched: 9. The germline CDR1 and CDR2 sequences are SGHNT and YYREEE (reference sequence). This CDR3 has 15 residues. The CDR3 DNA reads as TGTGCCAGCAGCTCACAATCGACAGGGGTATATGGCTACACCTTC. Amino acid sequence: CASSSQSTGVYGYTF.

The chain carries TRBV19 and TRBJ1-3, with a weak D call TRBD1 (5 bases). This CDR3 is 16 amino acids long. Trimming cost V 6 bases and J 1 base, with 16 bases left between them. Germline lookup yields CDR1 LNHDA and CDR2 SQIVND (reference sequence). The CDR3: CASSSSGGVSGNTIYF. CDR3 sequence (DNA): TGTGCCAGTAGCTCCTCGGGAGGGGTATCTGGAAACACCATATATTTT. The full variable domain, with the rest looked up from reference TRBV19 and TRBJ1-3, is DGGITQSPKYLFRKEGQNVTLSCEQNLNHDAMYWYRQDPGQGLRLIYYSQIVNDFQKGDIAEGYSVSREKKESFPLTVTSAQKNPTAFYLCASSSSGGVSGNTIYFGEGSWLTVV.

The chain links TRBV30 to TRBJ1-3; D may be TRBD1 (6 bases). Germline CDR1 and CDR2: GTSNPN and SVGIG (reference sequence). The V end was cut by 4 bases, the J end by 2 bases, with 9 bases between. CDR3 size: 13 residues. CDR3 in amino acids: CAWTWTAGNTIYF. In DNA, the CDR3 is TGTGCCTGGACCTGGACAGCTGGAAACACCATATATTTT.

This chain links TRBV18 with TRBJ2-2; TRBD2 might be the D (5 bases). The CDR3 contains 14 residues. Germline CDR1 reads KGHSH; CDR2 reads LQKENI. The V end lost 6 bases, the J end lost 3 bases, and 11 bases lay between the germline ends. CDR3 loop: CASSQNGDTGELFF. The CDR3 region has the DNA TGTGCCAGCTCGCAAAACGGGGACACCGGGGAGCTGTTTTTT.